These 5 T cell receptor beta chains originate from one sample sequenced in a study of blood T cell repertoires in COVID-19. TCRdb keeps only in-frame clones here, not all; method: immunoSEQ multiplex PCR. The repertoire consists of roughly 260,000 clones, with approximately 90% occurring once and the leading ten covering around 1.3%. The sample was PBMCs or T cells enriched from blood (not recorded which). The receptors stem from a human donor in a cohort exposed to, infected with or recovered from COVID-19 (not recorded which). The donor label of this sample is uncertain.

V and J are TRBV19 and TRBJ1-1; 7 positions agree with TRBD1. CDR1 LNHDA and CDR2 SQIVND come from the germline V gene (reference sequence). The CDR3 has 14 amino acids. The J segment lost 4 bases and the V segment lost 5 bases, leaving 7 bases of the junction unmatched. CDR3 bases: TGTGCCAGTAGTGCCCAGACAGGGTTCACTGAAGCTTTCTTT. Protein sequence: CASSAQTGFTEAFF.

The chain employs TRBV13 and TRBJ2-1; 9 bases are a match to TRBD1. Germline loops: CDR1 PRHDT, CDR2 FYEKMQ (reference sequence). The CDR3 covers 16 residues. With 0 bases clipped from V and 4 bases from J, the junction kept 4 bases outside the gene matches. The CDR3 sequence is CASSLGRDREYNEQFF. CDR3 DNA: TGTGCCAGCAGCTTAGGCCGGGACAGGGAGTACAATGAGCAGTTCTTC.

The rearrangement joins TRBV5-1 to TRBJ1-4, with a possible D match to TRBD1 (6 bases). The CDR3 has 14 residues. Germline loops: CDR1 SGHRS, CDR2 YFSETQ. V was trimmed by 4 bases and J by 2 bases, leaving 9 bases between them. This CDR3 is CASSAGVTNEKLFF. The CDR3 DNA follows: TGCGCCAGCAGCGCAGGGGTGACTAATGAAAAACTGTTTTTT.

The J gene is TRBJ2-3, the V gene TRBV24-1, with a possible D match to TRBD2 (7 bases). There are 15 residues in the CDR3. Trimming cost V 0 bases and J 8 bases, with 14 bases left between them. Germline CDR1 and CDR2: KGHDR and SFDVKD. Written as DNA, the CDR3 is TGTGCCACCAGTGATTTGAGGGGGGGGGCCGGTACGCAGTATTTT. Amino acid sequence: CATSDLRGGAGTQYF.

V gene TRBV27 combines with J gene TRBJ2-3; 12 bases align to TRBD1. V lost 1 base and J lost 1; bases outside the gene matches: 6. The CDR3 has 18 amino acids. In germline, CDR1 is MNHEY, CDR2 SMNVEV (reference sequence). In DNA form, the CDR3 reads TGTGCCAGCAGTTTATGGGGACAGGGGGCGAGGGGCACAGATACGCAGTATTTT. This translates into CASSLWGQGARGTDTQYF.